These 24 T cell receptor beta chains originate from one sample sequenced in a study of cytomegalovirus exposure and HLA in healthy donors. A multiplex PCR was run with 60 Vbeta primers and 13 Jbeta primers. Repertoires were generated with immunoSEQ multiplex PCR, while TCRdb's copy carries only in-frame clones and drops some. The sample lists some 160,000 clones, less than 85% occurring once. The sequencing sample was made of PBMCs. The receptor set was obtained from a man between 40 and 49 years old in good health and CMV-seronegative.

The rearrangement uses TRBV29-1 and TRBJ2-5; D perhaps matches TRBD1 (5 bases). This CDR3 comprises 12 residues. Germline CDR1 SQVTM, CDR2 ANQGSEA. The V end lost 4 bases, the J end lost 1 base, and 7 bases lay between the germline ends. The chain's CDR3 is CSVARAQETQYF. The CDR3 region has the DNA TGCAGCGTTGCCAGGGCCCAAGAGACCCAGTACTTC. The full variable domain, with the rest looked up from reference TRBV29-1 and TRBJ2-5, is SAVISQKPSRDICQRGTSLTIQCQVDSQVTMMFWYRQQPGQSLTLIATANQGSEATYESGFVIDKFPISRPNLTFSTLTVSNMSPEDSSIYLCSVARAQETQYFGPGTRLLVL.

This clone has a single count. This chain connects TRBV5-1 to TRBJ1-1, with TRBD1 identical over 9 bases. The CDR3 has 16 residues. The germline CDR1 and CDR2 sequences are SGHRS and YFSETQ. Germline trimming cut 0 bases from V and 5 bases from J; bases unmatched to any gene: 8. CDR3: CASSLGDRVLRTEAFF. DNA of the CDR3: TGCGCCAGCAGCTTGGGGGACAGGGTACTAAGAACTGAAGCTTTCTTT.

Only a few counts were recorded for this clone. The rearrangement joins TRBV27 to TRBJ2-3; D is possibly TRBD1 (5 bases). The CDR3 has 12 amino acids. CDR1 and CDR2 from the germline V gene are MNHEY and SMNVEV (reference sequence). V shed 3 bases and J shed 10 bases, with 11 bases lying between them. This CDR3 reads CASSFEGDPQYF. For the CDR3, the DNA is TGTGCCAGCAGTTTTGAAGGGGATCCGCAGTATTTT.

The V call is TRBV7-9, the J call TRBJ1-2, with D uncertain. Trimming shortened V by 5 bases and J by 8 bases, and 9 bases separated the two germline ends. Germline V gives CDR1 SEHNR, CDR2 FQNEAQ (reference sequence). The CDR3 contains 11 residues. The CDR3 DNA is TGTGCCAGCAGCGTGCTCGGGGGCTACACCTTC. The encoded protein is CASSVLGGYTF.

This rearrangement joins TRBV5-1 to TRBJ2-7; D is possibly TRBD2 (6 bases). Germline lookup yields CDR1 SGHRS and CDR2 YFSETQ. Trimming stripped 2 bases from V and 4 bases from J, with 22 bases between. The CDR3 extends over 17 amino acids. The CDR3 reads CASSFSEDGRRGYEQYF. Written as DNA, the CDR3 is TGCGCCAGCAGCTTCTCGGAAGATGGGAGGAGGGGATACGAGCAGTACTTC.

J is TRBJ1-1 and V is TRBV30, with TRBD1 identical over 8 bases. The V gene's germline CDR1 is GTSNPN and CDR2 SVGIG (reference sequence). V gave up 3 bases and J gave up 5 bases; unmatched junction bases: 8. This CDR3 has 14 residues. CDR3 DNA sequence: TGTGCCTGGAGCCGCAGGGGGCTAGGGACTGAAGCTTTCTTT. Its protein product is CAWSRRGLGTEAFF.

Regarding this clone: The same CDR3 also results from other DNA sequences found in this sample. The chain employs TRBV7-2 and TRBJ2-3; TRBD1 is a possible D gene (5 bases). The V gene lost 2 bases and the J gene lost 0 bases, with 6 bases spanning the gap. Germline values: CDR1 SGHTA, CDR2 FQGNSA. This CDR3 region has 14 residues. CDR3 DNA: TGTGCCAGCAGCTTAAGGGGTAGCACAGATACGCAGTATTTT. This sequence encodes CASSLRGSTDTQYF.

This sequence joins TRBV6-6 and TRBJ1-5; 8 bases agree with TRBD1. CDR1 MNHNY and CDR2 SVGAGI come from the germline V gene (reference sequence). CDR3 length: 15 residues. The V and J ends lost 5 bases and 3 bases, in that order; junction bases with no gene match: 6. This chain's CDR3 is CASSRLTGDNQPQHF. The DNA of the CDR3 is TGTGCCAGCAGTCGATTGACAGGGGACAATCAGCCCCAGCATTTT.

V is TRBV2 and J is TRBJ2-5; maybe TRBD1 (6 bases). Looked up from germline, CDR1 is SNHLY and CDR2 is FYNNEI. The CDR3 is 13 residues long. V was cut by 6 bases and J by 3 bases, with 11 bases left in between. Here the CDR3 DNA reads TGTGCCAGCAGCCGCGACAGGAAAGAGACCCAGTACTTC. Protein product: CASSRDRKETQYF.

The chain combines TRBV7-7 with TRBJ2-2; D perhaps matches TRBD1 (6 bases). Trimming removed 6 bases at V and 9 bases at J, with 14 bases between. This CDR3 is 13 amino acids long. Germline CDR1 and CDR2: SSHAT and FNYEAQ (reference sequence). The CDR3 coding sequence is TGTGCCAGCAGTCGAGACAGGCGTCGGGAGCTGTTTTTT. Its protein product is CASSRDRRRELFF.

CDR3 bases: TGCGCCAGCAGCCAAGAGCCAGCGGGAGAGGGTTACGAGCAGTACTTC. It translates to CASSQEPAGEGYEQYF. The chain combines TRBV4-3 with TRBJ2-7; TRBD2 matches at 8 bases. V shed 0 bases and J 4 bases; nucleotides not matched to a gene: 8. This CDR3 spans 16 amino acids. Looked up from germline, CDR1 is LGHNA and CDR2 is YSLEER.

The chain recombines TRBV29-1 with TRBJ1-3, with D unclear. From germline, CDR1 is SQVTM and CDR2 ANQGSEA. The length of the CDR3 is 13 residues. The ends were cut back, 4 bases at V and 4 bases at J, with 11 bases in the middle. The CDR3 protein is CSVGIGEGNTIYF. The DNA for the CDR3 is TGCAGCGTTGGGATTGGGGAGGGAAACACCATATATTTT. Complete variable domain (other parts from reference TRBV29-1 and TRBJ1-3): SAVISQKPSRDICQRGTSLTIQCQVDSQVTMMFWYRQQPGQSLTLIATANQGSEATYESGFVIDKFPISRPNLTFSTLTVSNMSPEDSSIYLCSVGIGEGNTIYFGEGSWLTVV.

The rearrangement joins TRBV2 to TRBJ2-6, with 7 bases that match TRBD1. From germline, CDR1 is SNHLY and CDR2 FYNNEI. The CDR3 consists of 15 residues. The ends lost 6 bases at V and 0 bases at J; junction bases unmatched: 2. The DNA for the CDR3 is TGTGCCAGCAGGGGACAGCCCTCTGGGGCCAACGTCCTGACTTTC. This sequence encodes CASRGQPSGANVLTF.

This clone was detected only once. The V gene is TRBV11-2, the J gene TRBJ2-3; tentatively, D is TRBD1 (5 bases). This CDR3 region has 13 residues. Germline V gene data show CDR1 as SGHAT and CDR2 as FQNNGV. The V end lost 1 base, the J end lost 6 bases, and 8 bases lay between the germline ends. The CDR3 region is CASSLAGSDTQYF. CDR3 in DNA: TGTGCCAGCAGCTTAGCAGGGTCCGATACGCAGTATTTT.

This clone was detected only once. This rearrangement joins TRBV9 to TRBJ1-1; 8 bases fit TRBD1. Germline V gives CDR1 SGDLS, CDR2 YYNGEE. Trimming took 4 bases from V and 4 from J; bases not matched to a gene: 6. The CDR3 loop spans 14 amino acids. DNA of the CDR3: TGTGCCAGCAGCCCCCAGGGGGCGGGCACTGAAGCTTTCTTT. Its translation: CASSPQGAGTEAFF.

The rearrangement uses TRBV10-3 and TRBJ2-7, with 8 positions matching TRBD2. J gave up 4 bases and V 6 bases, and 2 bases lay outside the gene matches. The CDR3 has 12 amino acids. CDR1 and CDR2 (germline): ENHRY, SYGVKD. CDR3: CAIRSGGYEQYF. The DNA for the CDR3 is TGTGCCATCAGGTCGGGAGGGTACGAGCAGTACTTC.

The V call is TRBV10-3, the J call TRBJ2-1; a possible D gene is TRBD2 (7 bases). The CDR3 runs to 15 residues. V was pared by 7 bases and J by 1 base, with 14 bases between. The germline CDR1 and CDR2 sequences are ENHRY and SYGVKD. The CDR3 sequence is CAITQGGESYNEQFF. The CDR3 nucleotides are TGTGCCATCACCCAAGGGGGGGAGTCCTACAATGAGCAGTTCTTC.

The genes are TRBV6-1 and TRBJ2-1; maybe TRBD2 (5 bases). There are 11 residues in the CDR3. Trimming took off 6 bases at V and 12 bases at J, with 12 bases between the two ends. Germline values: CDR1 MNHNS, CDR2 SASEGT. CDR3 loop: CASSLLGMQFF. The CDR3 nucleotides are TGTGCCAGCAGCCTACTAGGGATGCAGTTCTTC.

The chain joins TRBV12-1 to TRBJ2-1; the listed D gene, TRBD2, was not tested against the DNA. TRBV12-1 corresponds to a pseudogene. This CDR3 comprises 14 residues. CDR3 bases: TGTGCCAGCAGCAAGTGGACTATCGACAATGAGCAGTTCTTC. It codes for CASSKWTIDNEQFF.

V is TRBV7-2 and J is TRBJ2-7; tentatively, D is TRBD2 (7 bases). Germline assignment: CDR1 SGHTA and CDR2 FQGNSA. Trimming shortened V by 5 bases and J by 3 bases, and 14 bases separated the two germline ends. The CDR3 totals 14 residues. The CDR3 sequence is CASSEGGRNYEQYF. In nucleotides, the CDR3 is TGTGCCAGCAGCGAGGGGGGGCGAAACTACGAGCAGTACTTC.

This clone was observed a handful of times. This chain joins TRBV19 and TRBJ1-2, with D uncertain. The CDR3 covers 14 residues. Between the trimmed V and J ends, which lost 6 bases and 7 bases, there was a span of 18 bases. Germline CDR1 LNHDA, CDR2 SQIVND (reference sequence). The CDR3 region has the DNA TGTGCCAGTAGGTTGGGTGAGAGGAGTGGTGGCTACACCTTC. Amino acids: CASRLGERSGGYTF. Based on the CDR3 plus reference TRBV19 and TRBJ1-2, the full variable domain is DGGITQSPKYLFRKEGQNVTLSCEQNLNHDAMYWYRQDPGQGLRLIYYSQIVNDFQKGDIAEGYSVSREKKESFPLTVTSAQKNPTAFYLCASRLGERSGGYTFGSGTRLTVV.

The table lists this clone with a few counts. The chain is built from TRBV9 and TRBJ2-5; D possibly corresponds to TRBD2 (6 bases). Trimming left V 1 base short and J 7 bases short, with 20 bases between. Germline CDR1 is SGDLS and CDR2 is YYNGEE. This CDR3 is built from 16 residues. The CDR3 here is CASSVYPGTGLRTQYF. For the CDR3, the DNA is TGTGCCAGCAGCGTATATCCCGGGACTGGCTTGAGGACCCAGTACTTC. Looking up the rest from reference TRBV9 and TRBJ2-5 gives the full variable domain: DSGVTQTPKHLITATGQRVTLRCSPRSGDLSVYWYQQSLDQGLQFLIQYYNGEERAKGNILERFSAQQFPDLHSELNLSSLELGDSALYFCASSVYPGTGLRTQYFGPGTRLLVL.

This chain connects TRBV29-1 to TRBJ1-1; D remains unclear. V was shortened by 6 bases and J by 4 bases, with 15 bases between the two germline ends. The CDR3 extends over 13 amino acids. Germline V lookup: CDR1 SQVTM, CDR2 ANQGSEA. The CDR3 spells CSVSWAAGTEAFF. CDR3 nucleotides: TGCAGCGTGAGTTGGGCTGCTGGCACTGAAGCTTTCTTT.

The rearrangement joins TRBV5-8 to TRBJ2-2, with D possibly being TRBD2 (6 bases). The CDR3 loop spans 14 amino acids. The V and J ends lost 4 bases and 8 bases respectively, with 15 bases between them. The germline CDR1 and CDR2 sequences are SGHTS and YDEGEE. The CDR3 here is CASSPRLVLGELFF. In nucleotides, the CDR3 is TGTGCCAGCAGCCCCCGACTAGTCCTTGGGGAGCTGTTTTTT.